This TCR beta chain was captured in a study of blood T cell repertoires in COVID-19. Study as a whole: COVID-19 samples collected from the United States, Italy and Spain covered acute and convalescent phases. From T cells, B-cell-depleted T cells, or PBMCs came the material, which was cDNA or gDNA.

The authors' processing: Reference gene primer amplification in the assay estimated nucleated cell counts. Sequenced by immunoSEQ multiplex PCR; TCRdb stores in-frame clones only, minus some. From that table come the V and J calls and clone size; the DNA was used to work out D and trimming. The sample yields over 150,000 clones, 83% seen once. CDR1 MGHDK and CDR2 SYGVNS come from the germline V gene. The CDR3 totals 12 residues. Trimming left V 5 bases short and J 7 bases short, with 11 bases between. In Seattle, patients joined the study during active infection and were tracked longitudinally. This sequence was found in a woman between 55 and 75 years old with COVID-19, enrolled during active disease. The V and J genes are TRBV25-1 and TRBJ1-1, with a possible D match to TRBD1 (6 bases). Sequenced material: peripheral blood. CDR3 nucleotide sequence: TGTGCCAGCAGTCGGCAGGGGTTTGAAGCTTTCTTT. It translates to CASSRQGFEAFF.